The following is a T cell receptor (beta chain) sequence with its context. This sample was included in a study of regulatory T cells in long-lasting Graves disease. The CDR3 extends over 15 amino acids. Per germline, CDR1 SGHTA and CDR2 FQGNSA. Time point here: newly diagnosed GD, antithyroid drugs for less than 3 months. The TCR library was made from RNA that had been extracted from PBMCs in TRIzol. For TCR beta, libraries came from iRepertoire HTBI primers and Arm-PCR of CDR3 regions. Using its own MiXCR run on the multiplex PCR reads, TCRdb lists one record per CDR3 protein. The sample contains 410,000 or so distinct CDR3 sequences, about 15% of which appear only once. The same data also went into a second study, on T cells in Graves' hyperthyroidism and ophthalmopathy.

The specimen was peripheral blood mononuclear cells (PBMCs), collected at new diagnosis, from a patient treated with antithyroid drugs. The chain is built from TRBV7-2 and TRBJ2-7, with D possibly matching TRBD2 (6 bases). The better agreement between TRBJ2-5 and the DNA end casts doubt on the J call. This TCR was recovered from a woman aged 25-40 years with Graves disease. The CDR3 DNA follows: TGTGCCAGCAGCTTAGCCGGGACTCAGAGAGAGACCCAGTACTTC. Translated, it gives CASSLAGTQRETQYF.